The 31 T cell receptor beta chains reported below all come from one sample, sequenced in a study of tumor-infiltrating lymphocytes in localized non-small cell lung cancer. Sequenced by immunoSEQ multiplex PCR; TCRdb stores in-frame clones only, minus some. The sample carries approximately 5,700 clones, over 75% recorded once. Sequenced sample: lung tumor tissue. The source is a human donor with non-small cell lung cancer.

The J gene is TRBJ1-5, the V gene TRBV27; D is undetermined. The CDR3 covers 15 residues. Trimming stripped 6 bases from V and 2 bases from J, with 14 bases between. Germline V gives CDR1 MNHEY, CDR2 SMNVEV (reference sequence). This CDR3 reads CASSPTWTGNQPQHF. The CDR3 DNA reads as TGTGCCAGCAGCCCGACGTGGACGGGCAATCAGCCCCAGCATTTT.

The chain has TRBV4-3 and TRBJ2-1; 9 positions match TRBD1. The germline V gene has CDR1 LGHNA and CDR2 YSLEER. There are 13 residues in the CDR3. V dropped 6 bases and J dropped 7; count of bases not matched to a gene: 4. The CDR3 nucleotides read TGCGCCAGCAGGGGGACAGGGAGGAATGAGCAGTTCTTC. Residues: CASRGTGRNEQFF.

This clone has only a few counts. V is TRBV28 and J is TRBJ1-1; no clear D gene. Germline V gives CDR1 MDHEN, CDR2 SYDVKM. The CDR3 contains 12 residues. Trimming took off 7 bases at V and 5 bases at J, with 11 bases between the two ends. DNA of the CDR3: TGTGCCAGCAAAGAAGGATGGACTGAAGCTTTCTTT. Translating gives CASKEGWTEAFF.

This rearrangement joins TRBV29-1 to TRBJ2-3, with D tentatively TRBD2 (5 bases). Trimming removed 1 base from V and 0 bases from J, with 5 bases in between. CDR3 length equals 13 residues. Germline CDR1 and CDR2: SQVTM and ANQGSEA. The DNA of the CDR3 is TGCAGCGTTGAAGGGACTAGCACAGATACGCAGTATTTT. This encodes CSVEGTSTDTQYF.

This sequence joins TRBV9 and TRBJ1-1, with TRBD1 matching 8 bases. Unmatched junction bases numbered 15, after V lost 4 bases and J lost 1 base. Germline CDR1 and CDR2: SGDLS and YYNGEE. The CDR3 has 18 residues. The CDR3, as DNA: TGTGCCAGCAGCCCGGGCAGTGTCATGGGACAGGCGAACACTGAAGCTTTCTTT. Encoded protein: CASSPGSVMGQANTEAFF. Using reference TRBV9 and TRBJ1-1 for the parts outside the CDR3, the full variable domain is DSGVTQTPKHLITATGQRVTLRCSPRSGDLSVYWYQQSLDQGLQFLIQYYNGEERAKGNILERFSAQQFPDLHSELNLSSLELGDSALYFCASSPGSVMGQANTEAFFGQGTRLTVV.

The gene calls are TRBV6-5 and TRBJ2-5; 11 positions agree with TRBD2. In germline, CDR1 is MNHEY, CDR2 SVGAGI. The V and J ends lost 10 bases and 0 bases, in that order; junction bases with no gene match: 7. CDR3 length equals 15 residues. The CDR3 DNA follows: TGTGCCACCCTTAGCGGGGGGGGGTACCAAGAGACCCAGTACTTC. Translation: CATLSGGGYQETQYF.

This CDR3 reads CASSPSAGNEKLFF. The DNA of the CDR3 is TGCGCCAGCAGCCCGAGCGCAGGGAATGAAAAACTGTTTTTT. The V and J genes are TRBV5-1 and TRBJ1-4, with D perhaps TRBD1 (5 bases). Germline lookup yields CDR1 SGHRS and CDR2 YFSETQ. Trimming removed 4 bases from V and 5 bases from J, with 12 bases in between. The CDR3 has 14 amino acids.

V gene TRBV7-8 combines with J gene TRBJ1-5; D unclear. This CDR3 has 16 amino acids. CDR1 is SGHVS, CDR2 FQNEAQ, per germline. V lost 1 base and J 6 bases, leaving 16 bases between the germline ends. CDR3 loop: CASSLEMEVRSQPQHF. CDR3 sequence (DNA): TGTGCCAGCAGCTTAGAAATGGAGGTGCGTAGTCAGCCCCAGCATTTT.

The chain employs TRBV7-2 and TRBJ1-2; possible D gene TRBD1, 5 bases. The CDR3 extends over 15 amino acids. Trimming took off 1 base at V and 6 bases at J, with 15 bases between the two ends. Germline lookup yields CDR1 SGHTA and CDR2 FQGNSA. Here the CDR3 reads CASSLVSDSPHGYTF. As DNA, the CDR3 is TGTGCCAGCAGCTTAGTGTCCGACAGCCCTCATGGCTACACCTTC.

This chain links TRBV6-5 with TRBJ1-4; D may be TRBD1 (6 bases). Germline CDR1 MNHEY, CDR2 SVGAGI. The ends were cut back, 0 bases at V and 7 bases at J, with 12 bases in the middle. This CDR3 spans 15 amino acids. CDR3 protein: CASSYSGAEGEKLFF. The CDR3 DNA reads as TGTGCCAGCAGTTACTCGGGGGCCGAAGGTGAAAAACTGTTTTTT.

The rearrangement uses TRBV9 and TRBJ2-5; D remains unclear. CDR3 size: 14 residues. V was cut by 4 bases and J by 4 bases, with 14 bases left in between. Germline-derived CDR1 and CDR2 are SGDLS and YYNGEE. CDR3 loop: CASSPGGVGETQYF. The DNA for the CDR3 is TGTGCCAGCAGCCCCGGCGGAGTGGGAGAGACCCAGTACTTC.

The V call is TRBV5-6, the J call TRBJ2-5; 8 bases fit TRBD2. The CDR3 totals 16 residues. V gave up 0 bases and J gave up 4 bases; unmatched junction bases: 8. The germline V gene encodes CDR1 SGHDT and CDR2 YYEEEE. In DNA form, the CDR3 reads TGTGCCAGCAGCTTGGGACCGGGAGGGCCAGGAGAGACCCAGTACTTC. Translating it yields CASSLGPGGPGETQYF. The full variable domain, rest sourced from reference TRBV5-6 and TRBJ2-5, is DAGVTQSPTHLIKTRGQQVTLRCSPKSGHDTVSWYQQALGQGPQFIFQYYEEEERQRGNFPDRFSGHQFPNYSSELNVNALLLGDSALYLCASSLGPGGPGETQYFGPGTRLLVL.

This clone showed up just a few times. The gene calls are TRBV7-9 and TRBJ2-2; no clear D. In germline, CDR1 is SEHNR, CDR2 FQNEAQ (reference sequence). V shed 5 bases and J shed 7 bases, with 8 bases lying between them. CDR3 length equals 12 residues. DNA for the CDR3: TGTGCCAGCAGCGTTAAGGTCGGGGAGCTGTTTTTT. This sequence encodes CASSVKVGELFF.

This chain connects TRBV30 to TRBJ1-2; 10 positions agree with TRBD1. Trimming removed 3 bases from V and 5 bases from J; junction bases left unmatched: 9. The CDR3 totals 15 residues. The germline CDR1 and CDR2 sequences are GTSNPN and SVGIG (reference sequence). The CDR3 reads CAWSPLDRGSYGYTF. The CDR3 coding sequence is TGTGCCTGGAGCCCCTTGGACAGGGGGAGTTATGGCTACACCTTC.

The V call is TRBV30, the J call TRBJ1-5; D gene uncertain. CDR3 length: 14 residues. Trimming removed 0 bases from V and 5 bases from J, with 11 bases in between. CDR1 and CDR2 (germline): GTSNPN, SVGIG (reference sequence). Here the CDR3 reads CAWSVRQSYQPQHF. The CDR3 DNA follows: TGTGCCTGGAGTGTTAGACAAAGTTATCAGCCCCAGCATTTT.

The chain carries TRBV30 and TRBJ1-5; a possible D gene is TRBD1 (5 bases). V lost 8 bases and J 0 bases, leaving 8 bases between the germline ends. This CDR3 spans 12 amino acids. The V gene's germline CDR1 is GTSNPN and CDR2 SVGIG (reference sequence). In nucleotides, the CDR3 is TGTGCCGCGACAGTTAGCAATCAGCCCCAGCATTTT. This codes for CAATVSNQPQHF. Using reference TRBV30 and TRBJ1-5 for the parts outside the CDR3, the full variable domain is SQTIHQWPATLVQPVGSPLSLECTVEGTSNPNLYWYRQAAGRGLQLLFYSVGIGQISSEVPQNLSASRPQDRQFILSSKKLLLSDSGFYLCAATVSNQPQHFGDGTRLSIL.

The chain is built from TRBV6-5 and TRBJ1-5; possibly TRBD1 for D (5 bases). Trimming shortened V by 6 bases and J by 1 base, and 13 bases separated the two germline ends. Germline V gives CDR1 MNHEY, CDR2 SVGAGI. This CDR3 contains 15 residues. As DNA, the CDR3 is TGTGCCAGCAGACTCCAGGGTTTCAGCAATCAGCCCCAGCATTTT. It translates to CASRLQGFSNQPQHF.

V is TRBV7-9 and J is TRBJ2-7; 10 nucleotides match TRBD1. Trimming took 4 bases from V and 3 from J; bases not matched to a gene: 12. The CDR3 spans 17 residues. Germline CDR1 reads SEHNR; CDR2 reads FQNEAQ (reference sequence). CDR3: CASSSAAGTGAFYEQYF. CDR3 nucleotide sequence: TGTGCCAGCAGCTCAGCAGCTGGGACAGGGGCCTTCTACGAGCAGTACTTC.

The chain employs TRBV9 and TRBJ1-2; 8 nucleotides match TRBD1. The trim removed 0 bases at V and 4 bases at J, leaving 11 bases unmatched. This CDR3 contains 17 residues. Per the germline V gene, CDR1 is SGDLS and CDR2 is YYNGEE. CDR3 sequence (DNA): TGTGCCAGCAGCGTAGGGGCAGGGGGCATCGACGGCTATGGCTACACCTTC. It codes for CASSVGAGGIDGYGYTF.

This clone is deemed medium-sized. This rearrangement joins TRBV7-3 to TRBJ2-3; 8 bases line up with TRBD2. CDR1 SGHTA and CDR2 FQGTGA come from the germline V gene. Trimming removed 3 bases from V and 4 bases from J; junction bases left unmatched: 3. CDR3 size: 14 residues. DNA for the CDR3: TGTGCCAGCAGCTTTAGCGGGGAGTCAGATACGCAGTATTTT. It codes for CASSFSGESDTQYF.

The V call is TRBV18, the J call TRBJ1-2; TRBD1 might be the D (6 bases). The germline gives CDR1 KGHSH, CDR2 LQKENI. The CDR3 spans 17 residues. Trimming removed 1 base from V and 3 bases from J, with 18 bases in between. CDR3 nucleotide sequence: TGTGCCAGCTCACCACGCAGGGGCGCGGGTGTAGACTATGGCTACACCTTC. It translates to CASSPRRGAGVDYGYTF.

The chain is built from TRBV30 and TRBJ1-5; 7 bases fit TRBD1. CDR1 is GTSNPN and CDR2 is SVGIG in the germline V gene (reference sequence). V lost 5 bases and J lost 5; bases outside the gene matches: 3. CDR3 length: 12 amino acids. DNA for the CDR3: TGTGCCTGGGACAGGGACGATCAGCCCCAGCATTTT. Amino acid sequence: CAWDRDDQPQHF. Combining the CDR3 with reference TRBV30 and TRBJ1-5 gives the whole variable domain SQTIHQWPATLVQPVGSPLSLECTVEGTSNPNLYWYRQAAGRGLQLLFYSVGIGQISSEVPQNLSASRPQDRQFILSSKKLLLSDSGFYLCAWDRDDQPQHFGDGTRLSIL.

The rearrangement links TRBV10-3 to TRBJ2-3; TRBD1 agrees at 9 bases. Per the germline V gene, CDR1 is ENHRY and CDR2 is SYGVKD. The V gene end was trimmed by 8 bases and the J gene end by 0 bases; junction bases not matched to a gene: 3. The length of the CDR3 is 14 residues. CDR3 nucleotide sequence: TGTGCCATCTCACAGGGGGCTAGCACAGATACGCAGTATTTT. Its protein is CAISQGASTDTQYF.

This rearrangement joins TRBV2 to TRBJ2-3, with 8 bases matching TRBD2. Germline-derived CDR1 and CDR2 are SNHLY and FYNNEI. The CDR3 runs 16 residues. With V trimmed by 10 bases and J by 2 bases, 14 bases remained unmatched. The CDR3 sequence is CATTNLAGSFTDTQYF. CDR3 in DNA: TGTGCCACCACCAACCTAGCGGGTTCATTCACAGATACGCAGTATTTT.

The chain uses TRBV14 and TRBJ1-1; unclear D gene. Looked up from germline, CDR1 is SGHDN and CDR2 is FVKESK. The germline V and J ends were trimmed by 5 bases and 2 bases, with 15 bases remaining between them. The CDR3 totals 15 residues. The DNA for the CDR3 is TGTGCCAGCAGCTTTCGGCCCCAAGGTAACACTGAAGCTTTCTTT. It is translated as CASSFRPQGNTEAFF.

The J gene is TRBJ1-4, the V gene TRBV7-9; D is unresolved. V dropped 4 bases and J dropped 7 bases, with 7 bases sitting between them. This CDR3 is built from 12 residues. The germline V gene encodes CDR1 SEHNR and CDR2 FQNEAQ (reference sequence). The CDR3 loop reads CASSYLTEKLFF. CDR3 nucleotide sequence: TGTGCCAGCAGCTACCTGACTGAAAAACTGTTTTTT.

The chain couples TRBV7-6 to TRBJ1-4, with 8 bases identical to TRBD1. Germline-derived CDR1 and CDR2 are SGHVS and FNYEAQ. V gave up 3 bases and J gave up 7 bases; unmatched junction bases: 4. The CDR3 contains 14 residues. The CDR3 DNA reads as TGTGCCAGCAGCTTCAACAGGGGGGTTGAAAAACTGTTTTTT. It specifies CASSFNRGVEKLFF.

The chain recombines TRBV5-1 with TRBJ1-2, with D perhaps TRBD1 (5 bases). Trimming removed 2 bases at V and 8 bases at J, with 22 bases between. The length of the CDR3 is 16 residues. CDR1 and CDR2 (germline): SGHRS, YFSETQ. The CDR3: CASSFSPATAAQGYTF. The CDR3 region has the DNA TGCGCCAGCAGCTTTAGTCCGGCGACAGCCGCCCAAGGCTACACCTTC.

V gene TRBV4-1 combines with J gene TRBJ2-3; 7 positions agree with TRBD1. CDR3 length: 16 residues. The V and J ends lost 4 bases and 1 base, in that order; junction bases with no gene match: 8. In germline, CDR1 is MGHRA, CDR2 YSYEKL. CDR3 bases: TGCGCCAGCAGCCTAGTTGGACAGGACCGCACAGATACGCAGTATTTT. Translating it yields CASSLVGQDRTDTQYF.

The rearrangement joins TRBV5-4 to TRBJ2-1, with 8 nucleotides matching TRBD1. The CDR3 runs 14 residues. Germline lookup yields CDR1 SGHNT and CDR2 YYREEE (reference sequence). Trimming at V came to 4 bases and at J to 5 bases, leaving 5 bases not matched to a gene. CDR3: CASSPGQGHNEQFF. As DNA, the CDR3 is TGTGCCAGCAGCCCCGGACAGGGACACAATGAGCAGTTCTTC.

This chain connects TRBV30 to TRBJ2-2, with a tentative D call TRBD2 (6 bases). Trimming removed 7 bases at V and 3 bases at J, with 18 bases between. The germline CDR1 and CDR2 sequences are GTSNPN and SVGIG (reference sequence). This CDR3 region has 15 residues. The CDR3 loop reads CASLGGPGDTGELFF. The CDR3, as DNA: TGTGCCTCTCTGGGGGGTCCCGGGGACACCGGGGAGCTGTTTTTT.